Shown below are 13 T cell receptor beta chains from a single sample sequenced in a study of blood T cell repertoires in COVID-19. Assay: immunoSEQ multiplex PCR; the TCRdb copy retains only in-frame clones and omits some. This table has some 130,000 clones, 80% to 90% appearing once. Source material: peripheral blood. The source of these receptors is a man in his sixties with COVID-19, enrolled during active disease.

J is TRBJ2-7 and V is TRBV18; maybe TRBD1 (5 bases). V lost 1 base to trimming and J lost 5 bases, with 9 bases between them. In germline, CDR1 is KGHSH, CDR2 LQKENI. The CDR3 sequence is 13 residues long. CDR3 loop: CASSPRRDHEQYF. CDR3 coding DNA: TGTGCCAGCTCACCACGCAGGGATCACGAGCAGTACTTC. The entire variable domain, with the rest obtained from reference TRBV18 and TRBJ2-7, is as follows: NAGVMQNPRHLVRRRGQEARLRCSPMKGHSHVYWYRQLPEEGLKFMVYLQKENIIDESGMPKERFSAEFPKEGPSILRIQQVVRGDSAAYFCASSPRRDHEQYFGPGTRLTVT.

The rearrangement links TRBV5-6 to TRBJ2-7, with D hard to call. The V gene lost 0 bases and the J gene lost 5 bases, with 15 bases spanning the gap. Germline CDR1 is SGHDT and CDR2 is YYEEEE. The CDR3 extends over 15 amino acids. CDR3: CASSLVPGPSNEQYF. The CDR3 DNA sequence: TGTGCCAGCAGCTTGGTGCCGGGTCCTTCGAACGAGCAGTACTTC. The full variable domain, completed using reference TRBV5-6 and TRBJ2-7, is DAGVTQSPTHLIKTRGQQVTLRCSPKSGHDTVSWYQQALGQGPQFIFQYYEEEERQRGNFPDRFSGHQFPNYSSELNVNALLLGDSALYLCASSLVPGPSNEQYFGPGTRLTVT.

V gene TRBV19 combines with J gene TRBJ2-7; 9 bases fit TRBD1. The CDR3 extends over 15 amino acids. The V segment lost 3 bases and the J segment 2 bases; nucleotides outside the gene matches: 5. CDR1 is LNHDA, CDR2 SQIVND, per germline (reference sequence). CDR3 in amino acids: CASSIGGQGTYEQYF. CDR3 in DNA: TGTGCCAGTAGTATTGGAGGACAGGGGACCTACGAGCAGTACTTC. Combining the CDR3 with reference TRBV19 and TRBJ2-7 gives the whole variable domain DGGITQSPKYLFRKEGQNVTLSCEQNLNHDAMYWYRQDPGQGLRLIYYSQIVNDFQKGDIAEGYSVSREKKESFPLTVTSAQKNPTAFYLCASSIGGQGTYEQYFGPGTRLTVT.

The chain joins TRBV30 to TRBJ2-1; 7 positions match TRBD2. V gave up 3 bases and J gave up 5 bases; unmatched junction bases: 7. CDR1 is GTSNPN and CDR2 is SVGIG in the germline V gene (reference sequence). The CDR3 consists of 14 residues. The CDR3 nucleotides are TGTGCCTGGAGGCGGGCGGGGGACCACAATGAGCAGTTCTTC. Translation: CAWRRAGDHNEQFF.

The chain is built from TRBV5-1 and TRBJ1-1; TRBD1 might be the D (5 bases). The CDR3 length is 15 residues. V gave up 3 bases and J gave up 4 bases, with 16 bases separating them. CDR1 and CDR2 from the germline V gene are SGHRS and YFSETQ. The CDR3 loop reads CASSYVTGPGTEAFF. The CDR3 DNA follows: TGCGCCAGCAGCTATGTCACAGGTCCGGGCACTGAAGCTTTCTTT. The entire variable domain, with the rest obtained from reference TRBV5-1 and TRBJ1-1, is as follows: KAGVTQTPRYLIKTRGQQVTLSCSPISGHRSVSWYQQTPGQGLQFLFEYFSETQRNKGNFPGRFSGRQFSNSRSEMNVSTLELGDSALYLCASSYVTGPGTEAFFGQGTRLTVV.

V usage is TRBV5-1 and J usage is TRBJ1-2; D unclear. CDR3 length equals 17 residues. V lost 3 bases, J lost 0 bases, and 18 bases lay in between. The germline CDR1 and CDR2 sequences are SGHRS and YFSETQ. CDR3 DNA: TGCGCCAGCAGCTCTCCTATCTCCGGCGCGGCTAACTATGGCTACACCTTC. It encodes CASSSPISGAANYGYTF.

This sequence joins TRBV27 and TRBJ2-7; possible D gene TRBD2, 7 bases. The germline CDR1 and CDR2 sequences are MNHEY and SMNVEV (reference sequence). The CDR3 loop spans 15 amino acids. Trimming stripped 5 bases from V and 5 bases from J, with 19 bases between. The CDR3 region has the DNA TGTGCCAGCAGTCCCTATGGGGGGGGCGCGGACGAGCAGTACTTC. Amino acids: CASSPYGGGADEQYF.

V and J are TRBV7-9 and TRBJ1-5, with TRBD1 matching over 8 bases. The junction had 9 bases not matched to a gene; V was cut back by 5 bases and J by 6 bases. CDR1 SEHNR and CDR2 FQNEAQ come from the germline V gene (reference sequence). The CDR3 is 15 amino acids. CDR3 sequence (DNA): TGTGCCAGCAGCCCCGGACAGGGTGAGATTCAGCCCCAGCATTTT. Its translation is CASSPGQGEIQPQHF.

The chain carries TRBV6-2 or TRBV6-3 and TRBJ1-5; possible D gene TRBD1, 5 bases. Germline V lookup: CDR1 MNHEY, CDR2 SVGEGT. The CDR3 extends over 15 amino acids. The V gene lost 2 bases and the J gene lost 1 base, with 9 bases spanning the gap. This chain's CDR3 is CASSYPPGSNQPQHF. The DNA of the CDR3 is TGTGCCAGCAGTTACCCCCCAGGGAGCAATCAGCCCCAGCATTTT.

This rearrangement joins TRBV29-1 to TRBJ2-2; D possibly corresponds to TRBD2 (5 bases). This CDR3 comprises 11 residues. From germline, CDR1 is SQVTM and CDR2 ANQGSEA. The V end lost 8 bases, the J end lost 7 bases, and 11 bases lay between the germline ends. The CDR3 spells CSSAEGGELFF. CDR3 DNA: TGCAGCTCCGCCGAGGGCGGGGAGCTGTTTTTT.

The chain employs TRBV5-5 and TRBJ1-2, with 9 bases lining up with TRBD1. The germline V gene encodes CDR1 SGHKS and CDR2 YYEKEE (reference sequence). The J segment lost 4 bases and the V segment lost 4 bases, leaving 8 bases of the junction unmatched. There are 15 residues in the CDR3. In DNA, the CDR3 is TGTGCCAGCAGCACGCGACAGGGGGTACTCTATGGCTACACCTTC. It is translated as CASSTRQGVLYGYTF.

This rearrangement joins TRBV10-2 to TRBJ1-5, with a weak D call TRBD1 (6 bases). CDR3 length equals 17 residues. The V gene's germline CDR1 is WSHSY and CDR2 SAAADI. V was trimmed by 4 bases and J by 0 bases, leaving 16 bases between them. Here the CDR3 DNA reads TGCGCCAGCAGTGCGACCGGTGGGGGCTTTAGCAATCAGCCCCAGCATTTT. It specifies CASSATGGGFSNQPQHF.

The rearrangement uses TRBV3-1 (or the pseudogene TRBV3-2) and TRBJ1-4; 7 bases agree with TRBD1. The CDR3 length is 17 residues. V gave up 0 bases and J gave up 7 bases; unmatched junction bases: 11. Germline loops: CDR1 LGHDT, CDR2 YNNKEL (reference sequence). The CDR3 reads CASSQEGLTGATEKLFF. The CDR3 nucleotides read TGTGCCAGCAGCCAAGAAGGCCTAACAGGGGCTACTGAAAAACTGTTTTTT.